This T cell receptor beta chain is drawn from a study of vaccination and CD4 T cells after COVID-19. Study at large: A median of around 70 days (range 14 to 241) separated dose two from the taking of post-vaccine samples.

Study-level results: Convalescent patients had a median about 90% of post-vaccine SARS-CoV-2-reactive clones that were detected only after vaccination, not before it.

This CDR3 has 14 residues. The study sequenced cultured CD4+ T cell DNA using the Oncomine TCR Beta short-read assay. Each CDR3 protein is one row after TCRdb ran MiXCR on the PCR reads. The repertoire holds 10,000 or so distinct CDR3 sequences, with about 60% as singletons. As for treatment: roughly 10-day PBMC culture with coronavirus spike peptide pools or control peptides (ViraFEST assay). Gathering of the CD4+ T cells, from the unexposed donor, took place before the COVID-19 pandemic (2011-2018). To note about this clonotype: The antigen remains unidentified. One junction end disagrees with the germline gene, perhaps due to a read error.

Input material: CD4+ T cells from blood, cultured in vitro. The TCR sequence derives from a human donor in good health. The chain employs TRBV5-3 and TRBJ2-5, with D perhaps matching TRBD1 or TRBD2 (5 bases each). TRBV5-3 is an ORF, with its function uncertain. The CDR3 DNA follows: TGTGCCAGCAGCTTAGGGACCAGGGTAGAGACCCAGTACTTC. This sequence encodes CASSLGTRVETQYF.